This T cell receptor (beta chain) is drawn from a study of control samples from healthy donors and cancer patients. Trimming took off 3 bases at V and 7 bases at J, with 10 bases between the two ends. The CDR3 runs 13 residues. In germline, CDR1 is SNHLY, CDR2 FYNNEI. Profiled with immunoSEQ multiplex PCR; TCRdb holds only in-frame clones, not every one. Found here are about 150,000 clones, roughly 93% of them singletons; the top ten hold about 5.8%. The sample consisted of blood. V is TRBV2 and J is TRBJ1-5; the D gene is possibly TRBD1 (5 bases). This sequence was found in a young man in good health. The CDR3 protein is CASSDLRDQPQHF. The CDR3 nucleotides are TGTGCCAGCAGTGACCTCAGGGACCAGCCCCAGCATTTT.